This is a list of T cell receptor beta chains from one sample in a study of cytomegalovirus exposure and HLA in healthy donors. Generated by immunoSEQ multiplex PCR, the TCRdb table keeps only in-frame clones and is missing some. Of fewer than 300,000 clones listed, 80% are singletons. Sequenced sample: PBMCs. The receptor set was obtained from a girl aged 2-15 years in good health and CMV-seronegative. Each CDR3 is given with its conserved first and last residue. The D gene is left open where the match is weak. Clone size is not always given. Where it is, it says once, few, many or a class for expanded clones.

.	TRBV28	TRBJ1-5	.	CASSSTGKAQPQHF	TGTGCCAGCAGTTCCACAGGGAAGGCTCAGCCCCAGCATTTT
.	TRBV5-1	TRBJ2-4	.	CASSLRAENIQYF	TGCGCCAGCAGCCTCCGAGCGGAAAACATTCAGTACTTC
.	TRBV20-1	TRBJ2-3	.	CSPSTDTQYF	TGCAGTCCTAGCACAGATACGCAGTATTTT
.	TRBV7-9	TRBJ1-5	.	CASTSGEVKNQPQHF	TGTGCCAGCACCTCTGGGGAGGTTAAGAACCAGCCCCAGCATTTT
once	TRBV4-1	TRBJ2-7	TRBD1	CASSQDARGNYEQYF	TGCGCCAGCAGCCAAGATGCCAGGGGGAACTACGAGCAGTACTTC
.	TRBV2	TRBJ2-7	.	CASGEAGHRDHGQYF	TGTGCCAGCGGCGAGGCCGGGCACAGGGACCACGGGCAGTACTTC
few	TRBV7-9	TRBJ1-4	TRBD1	CASSLAGQGSPATNEKLFF	TGTGCCAGCAGCTTAGCGGGACAGGGGTCGCCTGCAACTAATGAAAAACTGTTTTTT
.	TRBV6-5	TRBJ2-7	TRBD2	CASSYRSGGAGDEQYF	TGTGCCAGCAGTTACCGTAGCGGGGGGGCCGGAGACGAGCAGTACTTC
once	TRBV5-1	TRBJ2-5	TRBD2	CASSLFVGLGQEIQYF	TGCGCCAGCAGCTTGTTCGTGGGACTAGGGCAAGAGATCCAGTACTTC
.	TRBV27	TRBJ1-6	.	CASREGGVGSPLHF	TGTGCCAGCAGGGAGGGGGGGGTGGGTTCACCCCTCCACTTT
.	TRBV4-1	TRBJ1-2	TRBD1	CASSRGTDGRTRLNYGYTF	TGCGCCAGCAGCCGGGGGACAGACGGCCGAACCCGCCTTAACTATGGCTACACCTTC
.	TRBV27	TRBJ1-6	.	CASSTLGTKVHSPLHF	TGTGCCAGCAGTACTTTAGGGACAAAAGTACATTCACCCCTCCACTTT
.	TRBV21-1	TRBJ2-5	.	CASTSPGTSGQETQYF	TGTGCCAGCACCTCGCCCGGGACTAGCGGACAAGAGACCCAGTACTTC
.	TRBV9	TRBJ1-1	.	CASGGNTEAFF	TGTGCCAGCGGGGGCAACACTGAAGCTTTCTTT
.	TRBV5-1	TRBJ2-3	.	CASSRRRTASTDTQYF	TGCGCCAGCAGTCGGAGGCGGACTGCTAGCACAGATACGCAGTATTTT
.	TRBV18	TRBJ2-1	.	CASSPGSGNEQFF	TGTGCCAGCTCACCCGGGAGTGGGAATGAGCAGTTCTTC
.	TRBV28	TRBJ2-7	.	CASSSQGEQYF	TGTGCCAGCAGTTCCCAGGGGGAGCAGTACTTC
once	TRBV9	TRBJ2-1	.	CASSVAPTDKNEQFF	TGTGCCAGCAGCGTAGCCCCGACAGATAAAAATGAGCAGTTCTTC